This T cell receptor beta chain was found in a study of CD8+CD57+ T cells in acquired aplastic anemia. The CDR3 totals 15 residues. V trimming: 7 bases; J trimming: 0 bases; junction bases outside the gene matches: 4. Germline lookup yields CDR1 SEHNR and CDR2 FQNEAQ (reference sequence). Genomic DNA constituted the template upon which TCR beta VDJ and CDR3 profiling was performed. TCRdb independently ran MiXCR on the reads; one entry per CDR3 protein. The sample lists 40,000 to 50,000 distinct CDR3 sequences; around 72% were seen once. Sample: sorted CD4+, CD8+, or CD8+CD57+ T cells (not recorded which) from PBMCs. This TCR was sampled from a human donor in good health, serving as a control. The V call is TRBV7-9, the J call TRBJ2-2; 8 positions agree with TRBD1. The CDR3 region is CASTQGAANTGELFF. The CDR3 region has the DNA TGTGCCAGCACCCAGGGGGCCGCGAACACCGGGGAGCTGTTTTTT. Looking up the rest from reference TRBV7-9 and TRBJ2-2 gives the full variable domain: DTGVSQNPRHKITKRGQNVTFRCDPISEHNRLYWYRQTLGQGPEFLTYFQNEAQLEKSRLLSDRFSAERPKGSFSTLEIQRTEQGDSAMYLCASTQGAANTGELFFGEGSRLTVL.